This TCR beta chain was found in a study of spatial heterogeneity in lung cancer. The CDR3 spans 13 residues. Germline loops: CDR1 ENHRY, CDR2 SYGVKD. The germline V and J ends were trimmed by 6 bases and 2 bases, with 10 bases remaining between them. TCRdb re-analysed the 5' RACE reads in MiXCR, keeping a single row per CDR3 protein. The sample records some 100,000 distinct CDR3 sequences, around 9% being singletons. Time point denoted: sample taken at primary tumor resection. Tumor, nontumor lung or frozen PBMC supplied whole RNA that was sequenced unsorted. This clonotype was counted many times. The receptor comes from a male donor with early-stage non-small cell lung cancer. The sample was PBMCs, taken at surgery. This sequence joins TRBV10-3 and TRBJ2-5, with D maybe TRBD1 (6 bases). CDR3 DNA sequence: TGTGCCATCAGCAGACAGGTTCAAGAGACCCAGTACTTC. It is translated as CAISRQVQETQYF.